The source of this TCR beta chain is a study of T cells after yellow fever vaccination. In its sample, this clonotype was seen many times. TCRdb reanalysed the 5' RACE reads using MiXCR and keeps one entry per CDR3 protein. Found here are about 340,000 distinct CDR3 sequences, under 5% of them singletons; the top ten hold more than 20%. Trimming pared 2 bases from V and 0 bases from J, leaving 15 bases between. The CDR3 length is 17 residues. Germline CDR1 reads MNHEY; CDR2 reads SMNVEV (reference sequence). The origin of this receptor is a man between 18 and 35 years old who received the YFV17D yellow fever vaccine. The sample in question was PBMCs, obtained 5 days after the yellow fever booster vaccination. The chain couples TRBV27 to TRBJ2-3; no reliable D call. The CDR3, as DNA: TGTGCCAGCAGTTTACGGGTATTCGGATCTAGCACAGATACGCAGTATTTT. It translates to CASSLRVFGSSTDTQYF.